Included here is one T cell receptor (beta chain) sequence, with context. Its antigen is not yet known. Nothing much larger sits one base from this clone, and base qualities are not available. This sample stems from a study of blood T cells in healthy people across ages (dated by TCRdb to between 2014 and 2017). Study-wide context: Template switching captured roughly one uniquely barcoded TCR beta cDNA molecule per two T cells in model experiments. Two additional independent replicas of 1 million unique cDNA reads from the same blood draw were analyzed for two donors (one aged 18 to 29 and one aged 80 or older). The donors were split into four age groups: young (average 16 years), middle-aged (more than 35), aged (about 56) and long-lived (over 75). Using deep sequencing normalized with unique cDNA molecular identifiers, the study measured how TCR beta repertoire diversity changes with age.

Findings and caveats that apply to the study as a whole: Observed TCR beta diversity per million T cells fell roughly linearly with age, and a significant reduction was already apparent by age around 40. Estimates of total diversity based on one million sequenced T cells were regarded as lower bounds and as underestimates. The CMV infection status of donors was not known, potentially confounding age-related changes in expanded clonotypes. Compared with the aged group, the long-lived group had more naive CD4+ T cells, fewer expanded clones and increased TCR diversity, suggesting age selection. Bulk unsorted PBMC profiling prevented conclusive comparison of naive and antigen-experienced compartments. A strong correlation was found between observed TCR beta diversity and the percentage of naive T cells measured by flow cytometry.

The approximately 39 donors, aged roughly 6 to 95 years, were systemically healthy Caucasian individuals from Russia. Roughly 9.5 milliliters of peripheral blood were drawn from each donor into EDTA-treated Vacutainer tubes. Ficoll-Paque density-gradient centrifugation was used to isolate PBMCs, with at least 7 million per sample. Trizol reagent was used to extract total RNA from PBMCs, with at least 6 micrograms per sample. For every donor, flow cytometry on a PBMC aliquot measured the percentage of naive CD45RAhigh/CD27high T cells. The library was made by 5' RACE. TCRdb names Illumina HiSeq 2500 as the instrument used. A second PCR of about 7 to 12 cycles was performed with a sample-barcoded 5' primer and a J-beta primer mix. Each TCR beta cDNA molecule received a unique molecular identifier from a template-switch 5' adaptor carrying 12 random nucleotides. At least 3 million CDR3-containing paired-end reads were obtained from each sample. The Mint cDNA synthesis kit, primed by a TRBC-specific oligonucleotide, was used to synthesize first-strand cDNA from all RNA. Following uracil-DNA glycosylase treatment, all cDNA underwent a first 18-cycle PCR with the universal primers M1SS and BC2_uni_R. The authors processed their data as follows. Each sample was normalized by randomly selecting 1 million high-quality reads, each carrying a distinct molecular identifier. Instead of being binned into consensus sequences, reads that shared molecular identifiers were thrown out. MiTCR, set to a Q25 quality threshold and the strictest error-elimination algorithm, was used for CDR3 identification, clonotype clustering and error correction. A nonparametric unseen species model with Euler transformation was used to estimate a lower bound on total TCR beta diversity. The public reads were run again by TCRdb, first through fastp at Q25 and then through MiXCR, and only productive beta chains were kept. Rows with a matching CDR3 protein are joined into one entry that keeps the most common DNA and genes. The V and J calls were determined by TCRdb, not by the authors. The sample table lists roughly 800,000 distinct CDR3 sequences, about 26% of them with a count of one. The ten largest clones take up 2.5% to 3.5% of the sample.

The CDR3 measures 15 amino acids from cysteine to phenylalanine. Solely the CDR3 DNA is kept, with 45 bases framed from the first base. Reading the germline V gene gives CDR1 KGHDR and CDR2 SFDVKD. Trimming accounts for 2 bases at V and 8 bases at J, while the number of junction bases matched to no gene is 7. These same records also appear under a second study, on T cells of mothers and their children. As the second study states: Nine systemically healthy Caucasian individuals served as donors, namely three mothers together with their six children. cDNA synthesis used all of the extracted RNA, with around 1.4 ug of RNA in each 15 ul reaction. Sample barcodes and 2-4 random nucleotides were added via the M1S primer in the second PCR. Over 8 million TCR beta CDR3 reads were obtained for each mother, and millions of reads were obtained for each child. Thymic selection similarly shapes TCR recombination output in related and unrelated pairs, with minor effect from inherited differences. Related mother-child pairs always showed normalized repertoire overlap that was slightly higher than in unrelated mother-child pairs, though the difference was never significant. No persistent microchimeric T cell clones were found, with a detection sensitivity of approximately 100 clones per million clonotypes. To look for features that set related mother-child pairs apart from unrelated individuals, the researchers ran deep NGS to compare the TCR beta repertoires of mothers and children. On average, the children were approximately 11 +/- 4 years old, while the mothers were 40 +/- 4 years old. After adapter ligation with NEBNext reagents, the libraries were sequenced on Illumina HiSeq 2000 with 100+100 nt paired-end reads. Mother and child libraries were prepared a month apart and sequenced in separate runs to prevent cross-contamination. For each donor, between 500,000 and 2,000,000 distinct TCR beta clonotypes were identified. Naive TCR beta clonotypes were estimated from low-frequency clonotypes matched to each donor's FACS-determined naive share, without sorting.

The sequenced material came from blood. This clonotype was sampled from a boy aged 10-17 years in good health. The rearrangement joined TRBV24-1 to TRBJ1-2; 10 of the junction bases match TRBD1. CDR3 loop: CATSDSRQGARGYTF. DNA sequence: TGTGCCACCAGTGATTCCCGACAGGGGGCGAGGGGCTACACCTTC.